This T cell receptor beta chain appears in the sequencing data of a study of blood T cells in healthy people across ages. CDR1 is SGHTA, CDR2 FQGNSA, per germline. CDR3 length: 11 residues. Trimming stripped 2 bases from V and 10 bases from J, with 8 bases between. This clonotype was seen repeatedly, ten times or more. Then a second PCR, running roughly 7 to 11 cycles, was carried out with a sample-barcoded 5' primer and a J-beta primer mix. TCRdb re-analysed the 5' RACE reads in MiXCR, keeping a single row per CDR3 protein. The table shows some 790,000 distinct CDR3 sequences, with more than 25% occurring only once.

This receptor was identified in a woman of 80 years or more in good health. Sequencing was done on a sample of blood. The chain combines TRBV7-2 with TRBJ1-2; D might be TRBD1 (5 bases). CDR3 sequence reads: CASSLPGAYTF. The CDR3 DNA reads TGTGCCAGCAGCTTACCCGGGGCCTACACCTTC.